This T cell receptor (beta chain) was retrieved from a study of ipilimumab plus nivolumab after autologous stem cell transplantation. The V gene's germline CDR1 is MRHNA and CDR2 SNTAGT. The CDR3 runs to 13 residues. Trimming stripped 6 bases from V and 13 bases from J, with 16 bases between. Sequenced by immunoSEQ multiplex PCR; TCRdb stores in-frame clones only, minus some. The repertoire holds some 40,000 clones, with 85% to 95% as singletons. The TCR comes from a male donor with multiple myeloma. This rearrangement joins TRBV6-4 to TRBJ1-6; D ambiguous. The input for sequencing was PBMCs, taken in a trial of ipilimumab plus nivolumab as post-transplant consolidation. As DNA, the CDR3 is TGTGCCAGCAGCGAGGCTCGGGGATTCCCCCTCCACTTT. It encodes CASSEARGFPLHF.